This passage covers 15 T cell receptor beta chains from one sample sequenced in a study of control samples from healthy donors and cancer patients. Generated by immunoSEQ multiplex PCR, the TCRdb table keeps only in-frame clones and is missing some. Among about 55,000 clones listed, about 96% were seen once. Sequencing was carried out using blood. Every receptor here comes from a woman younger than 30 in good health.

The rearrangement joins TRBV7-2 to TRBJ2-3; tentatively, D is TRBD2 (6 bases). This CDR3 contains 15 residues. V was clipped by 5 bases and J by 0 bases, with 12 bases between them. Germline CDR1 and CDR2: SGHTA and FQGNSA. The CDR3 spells CASSQSGFSTDTQYF. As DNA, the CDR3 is TGTGCCAGCAGCCAGAGCGGGTTTAGCACAGATACGCAGTATTTT.

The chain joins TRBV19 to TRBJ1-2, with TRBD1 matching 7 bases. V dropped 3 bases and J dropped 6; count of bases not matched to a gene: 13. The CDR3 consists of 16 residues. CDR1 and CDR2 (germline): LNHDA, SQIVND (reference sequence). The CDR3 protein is CASSIDAGGFFDGYTF. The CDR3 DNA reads TGTGCCAGTAGTATCGACGCAGGGGGTTTCTTTGATGGCTACACCTTC.

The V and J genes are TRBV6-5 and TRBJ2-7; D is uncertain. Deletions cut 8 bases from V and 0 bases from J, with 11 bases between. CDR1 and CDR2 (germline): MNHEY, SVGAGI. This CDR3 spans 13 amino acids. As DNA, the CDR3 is TGTGCCAGCTTACGAGGTAGCTCCTACGAGCAGTACTTC. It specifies CASLRGSSYEQYF.

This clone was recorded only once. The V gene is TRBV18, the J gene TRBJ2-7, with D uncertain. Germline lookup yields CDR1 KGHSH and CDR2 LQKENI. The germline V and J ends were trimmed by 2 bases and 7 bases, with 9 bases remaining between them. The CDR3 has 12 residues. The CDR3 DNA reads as TGTGCCAGCTCACCAGGGCCCGGGGAGCAGTACTTC. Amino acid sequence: CASSPGPGEQYF.

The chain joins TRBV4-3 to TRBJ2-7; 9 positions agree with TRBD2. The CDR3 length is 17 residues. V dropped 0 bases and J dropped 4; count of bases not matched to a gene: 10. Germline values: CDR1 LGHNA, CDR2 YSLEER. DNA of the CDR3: TGCGCCAGCAGCCAAGATTCTGCAGCGGGGGGCTTATACGAGCAGTACTTC. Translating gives CASSQDSAAGGLYEQYF.

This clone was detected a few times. CDR3 coding DNA: TGCGCCAGCAGCCAAGAGGGTTATAGCGCGACCACAGATACGCAGTATTTT. Protein product: CASSQEGYSATTDTQYF. The V and J genes are TRBV4-3 and TRBJ2-3; tentative D call: TRBD2 (5 bases). The V end was cut by 0 bases, the J end by 2 bases, with 15 bases between. Germline V gives CDR1 LGHNA, CDR2 YSLEER. The CDR3 has 17 amino acids.

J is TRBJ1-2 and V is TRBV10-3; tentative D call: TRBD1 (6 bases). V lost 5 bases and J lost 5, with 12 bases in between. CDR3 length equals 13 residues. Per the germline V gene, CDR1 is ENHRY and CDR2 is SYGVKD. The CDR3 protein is CAISRTDGYGYTF. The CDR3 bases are TGTGCCATCAGTAGGACAGACGGGTATGGCTACACCTTC.

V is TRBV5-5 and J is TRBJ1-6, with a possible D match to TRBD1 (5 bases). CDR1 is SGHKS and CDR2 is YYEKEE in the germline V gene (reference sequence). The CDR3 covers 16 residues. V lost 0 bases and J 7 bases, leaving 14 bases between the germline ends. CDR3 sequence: CASSLGTGTANSPLHF. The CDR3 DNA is TGTGCCAGCAGCTTGGGAACCGGGACGGCGAATTCACCCCTCCACTTT.

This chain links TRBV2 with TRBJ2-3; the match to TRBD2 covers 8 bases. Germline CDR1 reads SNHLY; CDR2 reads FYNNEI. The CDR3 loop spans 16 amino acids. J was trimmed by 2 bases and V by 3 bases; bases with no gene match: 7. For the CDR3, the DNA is TGTGCCAGCAGTGAGGTAGCGGGGCTTCCCACAGATACGCAGTATTTT. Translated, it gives CASSEVAGLPTDTQYF.

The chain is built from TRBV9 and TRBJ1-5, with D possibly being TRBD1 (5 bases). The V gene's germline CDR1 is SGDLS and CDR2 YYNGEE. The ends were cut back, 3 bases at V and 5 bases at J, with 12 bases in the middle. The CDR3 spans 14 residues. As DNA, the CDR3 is TGTGCCAGCAGCGCTACAGGAGATGATCAGCCCCAGCATTTT. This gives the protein CASSATGDDQPQHF.

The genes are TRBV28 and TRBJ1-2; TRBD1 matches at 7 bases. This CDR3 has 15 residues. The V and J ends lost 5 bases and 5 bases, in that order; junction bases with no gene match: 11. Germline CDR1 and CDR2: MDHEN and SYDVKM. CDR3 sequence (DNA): TGTGCCAGCAGTGTATCAGGGGGGAATTCATATGGCTACACCTTC. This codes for CASSVSGGNSYGYTF.

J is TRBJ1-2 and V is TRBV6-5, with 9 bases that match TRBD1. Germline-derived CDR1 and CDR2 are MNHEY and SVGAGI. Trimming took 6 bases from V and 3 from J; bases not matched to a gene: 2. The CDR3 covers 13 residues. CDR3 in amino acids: CASSRTGDYGYTF. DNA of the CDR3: TGTGCCAGCAGCCGGACAGGGGACTATGGCTACACCTTC.

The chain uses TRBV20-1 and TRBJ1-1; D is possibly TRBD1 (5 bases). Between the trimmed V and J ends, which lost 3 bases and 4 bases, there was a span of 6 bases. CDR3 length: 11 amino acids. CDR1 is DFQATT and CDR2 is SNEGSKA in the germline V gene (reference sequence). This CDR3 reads CSARGGTEAFF. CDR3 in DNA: TGCAGTGCTAGGGGGGGCACTGAAGCTTTCTTT.

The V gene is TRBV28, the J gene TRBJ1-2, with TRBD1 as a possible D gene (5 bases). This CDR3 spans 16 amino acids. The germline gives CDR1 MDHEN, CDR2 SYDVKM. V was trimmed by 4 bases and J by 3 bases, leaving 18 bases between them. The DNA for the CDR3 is TGTGCCAGCAGTTCCTTTACGCCTAGGACACACTATGGCTACACCTTC. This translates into CASSSFTPRTHYGYTF.

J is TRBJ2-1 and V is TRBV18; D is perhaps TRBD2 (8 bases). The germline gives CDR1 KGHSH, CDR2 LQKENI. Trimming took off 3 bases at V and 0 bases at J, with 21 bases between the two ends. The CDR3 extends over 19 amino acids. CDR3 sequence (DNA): TGTGCCAGCTCACCTGTCGAGGCGGGGGGACAGAGCTCCTACAATGAGCAGTTCTTC. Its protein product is CASSPVEAGGQSSYNEQFF. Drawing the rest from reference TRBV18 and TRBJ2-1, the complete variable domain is NAGVMQNPRHLVRRRGQEARLRCSPMKGHSHVYWYRQLPEEGLKFMVYLQKENIIDESGMPKERFSAEFPKEGPSILRIQQVVRGDSAAYFCASSPVEAGGQSSYNEQFFGPGTRLTVL.